This T cell receptor beta chain was recovered during a study of T-cell memory formation after mild COVID-19. Study summary: TCR clusters were mostly donor specific.

Constant-segment primers and 5'RACE yielded cDNA libraries for TCR alpha and TCR beta, each carrying sample barcodes and UMIs. TCRdb re-derived calls from the 5' RACE reads in MiXCR, one entry per CDR3 protein. The table lists about 110,000 distinct CDR3 sequences, 15% to 20% of them singletons. V dropped 1 base and J dropped 4 bases, with 7 bases sitting between them. The CDR3 length is 13 residues. Germline V CDR1 and CDR2: SGHTA, FQGNSA. The rearrangement joins TRBV7-2 to TRBJ1-1; no reliable D call. Material for sequencing was PBMCs or a T cell subset sorted from them (not recorded which). This sequence was found in a young man who had mild COVID-19 (a few samples of this study predate the infection). Cell type and time point are not known. CDR3 region: CASSLETSTEAFF. The CDR3 bases are TGTGCCAGCAGCTTAGAGACAAGCACTGAAGCTTTCTTT.